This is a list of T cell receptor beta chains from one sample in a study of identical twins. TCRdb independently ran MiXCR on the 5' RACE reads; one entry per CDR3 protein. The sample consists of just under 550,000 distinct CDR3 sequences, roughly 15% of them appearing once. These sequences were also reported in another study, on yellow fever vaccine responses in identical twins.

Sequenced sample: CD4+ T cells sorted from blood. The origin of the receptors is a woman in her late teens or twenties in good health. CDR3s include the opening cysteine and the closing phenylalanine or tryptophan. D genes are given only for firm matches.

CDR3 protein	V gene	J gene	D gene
CSVEAPLGTSSGANVLTF	TRBV29-1	TRBJ2-6	.
CATRDRLGEQYF	TRBV24-1	TRBJ2-7	.
CATYGRQTKQAFF	TRBV3-1	TRBJ1-1	.
CASSLSTGITEAFF	TRBV11-3	TRBJ1-1	.
CASARSDTQYF	TRBV12-3/TRBV12-4	TRBJ2-3	.
CACYPPWTSGVGETQYF	TRBV2	TRBJ2-5	TRBD2
CASSQGLETVEQYF	TRBV3-1	TRBJ2-7	.
CASSFFLREKETQYF	TRBV12-3/TRBV12-4	TRBJ2-5	TRBD2
CSARDRQGAQPQHF	TRBV20-1	TRBJ1-5	.
CSARAGLAGGDNEQFF	TRBV20-1	TRBJ2-1	TRBD2
CASSLFGSSLGNTGELFF	TRBV5-1	TRBJ2-2	.
CASSLAVWSSGETQYF	TRBV7-8	TRBJ2-5	.
CATSITSGNPVINEQFF	TRBV15	TRBJ2-1	TRBD2
CASSYSKGSGVVQPQHF	TRBV6-5	TRBJ1-5	.
CASSMSGARVNQPQHF	TRBV19	TRBJ1-5	.
CASSLVLGDEKLFF	TRBV5-1	TRBJ1-4	.
CASKVGNTEAFF	TRBV27	TRBJ1-1	.
CASSVDGRASYEQYF	TRBV9	TRBJ2-7	.
CASSVATSAEQFF	TRBV9	TRBJ2-1	TRBD2
CASSRLTSDEQFF	TRBV14	TRBJ2-1	TRBD2
CSASRQGRAEAFF	TRBV20-1	TRBJ1-1	TRBD1
CSARPRTENYGYTF	TRBV20-1	TRBJ1-2	.
CASSPGDRTVSGAFF	TRBV5-1	TRBJ1-1	.
CASSLGPLASEQFF	TRBV27	TRBJ2-1	.
CASSSQPGLAVEGQYF	TRBV7-3	TRBJ2-7	TRBD2
CSADSQGRYTEAFF	TRBV20-1	TRBJ1-1	.
CASSYLAGTYNEQFF	TRBV2	TRBJ2-1	TRBD2
CASSQGRMNTEAFF	TRBV3-1	TRBJ1-1	.
CSAQGLYGYTF	TRBV20-1	TRBJ1-2	.
CASSATSLNTGELFF	TRBV2	TRBJ2-2	TRBD2
CASKSEGNQPQHF	TRBV19	TRBJ1-5	.
CASSPQGGGSEQFF	TRBV2	TRBJ2-1	.
CSALSPGGVDTQYF	TRBV20-1	TRBJ2-3	.
CATSREAGGSYEQYF	TRBV15	TRBJ2-7	TRBD2
CASRIDRAGANVLTF	TRBV2	TRBJ2-6	TRBD1
CASSSDRGRQETQYF	TRBV7-2	TRBJ2-5	TRBD1
CSVGGAQSGTAYEQYF	TRBV29-1	TRBJ2-7	.
CASSVVSSYNSPLHF	TRBV9	TRBJ1-6	.
CASSQKGLAGGNNEQFF	TRBV4-1	TRBJ2-1	TRBD2
CASSRTGGRTDTQYF	TRBV7-8	TRBJ2-3	TRBD1
CASSLTGTGIGSNQPQHF	TRBV5-1	TRBJ1-5	TRBD1
CSVEVLAGAGRVF	TRBV29-1	TRBJ1-1	.
CASSFSGLDTGELFF	TRBV7-9	TRBJ2-2	TRBD2
CASSHRKTQYF	TRBV12-3/TRBV12-4	TRBJ2-5	.
CASSPAGGGTYGYTF	TRBV6-1	TRBJ1-2	.